This is a list of T cell receptor beta chains from one sample in a study of T cells in Graves' hyperthyroidism and ophthalmopathy. TCRdb ran MiXCR on the multiplex PCR reads and lists one entry per CDR3 protein. The sample holds roughly 160,000 distinct CDR3 sequences, about a tenth seen once. The sample was blood. These receptors were obtained from a young woman with Graves' hyperthyroidism that later progressed to Graves' ophthalmopathy. Both conserved end residues are part of each CDR3. D genes are given only for firm matches. A row's size may be missing; if present it is once, few, many or a size class.

v_gene	j_gene	abundance	d_gene	CDR3nt	CDR3aa
TRBV5-4	TRBJ2-2	.	.	TGTGCCAGCAGCTCAAGCCTGAACACCGGGGAGCTGTTTTTT	CASSSSLNTGELFF
TRBV6-6	TRBJ2-5	many	TRBD2	TGTGCCAGCAGTTACTCGGGGCCGGGACTAGCGGGTCTCCAAGAGACCCAGTACTTC	CASSYSGPGLAGLQETQYF
TRBV6-2/TRBV6-3	TRBJ2-3	few	TRBD2	TGTGCCAGCACCAACGAGCGGGAGAATCCAGGCACGCAGTATTTT	CASTNERENPGTQYF
TRBV30	TRBJ1-1	many	.	TGTGCCTGGAGTGTCCGGACCACCACTGAAGCTTTCTTT	CAWSVRTTTEAFF
TRBV7-9	TRBJ2-3	.	TRBD2	TGTGCCAGCAGCTTAGCTAGCGGGGGGACAGATACGCAGTATTTT	CASSLASGGTDTQYF
TRBV20-1	TRBJ2-7	.	.	TGCAGTGCTATTCTGCGGGGATCCTACGAGCAGTACTTC	CSAILRGSYEQYF
TRBV20-1	TRBJ2-6	many	.	TGCAGTGCGCCACACTCCCCGGCTGGGGCCAACGTCCTGACTTTC	CSAPHSPAGANVLTF
TRBV3-1	TRBJ1-2	few	TRBD1	TGTGCCAGCAGCCAACTTGACAGGGGCTGGGGCTACACCTTC	CASSQLDRGWGYTF
TRBV14	TRBJ2-3	.	.	TGTGCCAGCAGCCACGCCGGGACTCGGGGTACGCAGTATTTT	CASSHAGTRGTQYF
TRBV28	TRBJ1-1	many	TRBD1	TGTGCCAGCAGTCCCCCGACAGGGACGAACACTGAAGCTTTCTTT	CASSPPTGTNTEAFF
TRBV6-1	TRBJ2-2	many	.	TGTGCCAGCACCACGAATGGGTTGAACACCGGGGAGCTGTTTTTT	CASTTNGLNTGELFF
TRBV6-1	TRBJ2-7	many	.	TGTGCCAGCAGTGAATCGGTGGGGACATCCTCCTACGAGCAGTACTTC	CASSESVGTSSYEQYF
TRBV25-1	TRBJ1-1	many	.	TGTGCCAGTACAAGACCCTCGACAGAGGGCACTGAAGCTTTCTTT	CASTRPSTEGTEAFF
TRBV19	TRBJ2-1	many	TRBD2	TGTGCCAGTAGTATGAGGGGACTAGCGGTAATTAATGAGCAGTTCTTC	CASSMRGLAVINEQFF
TRBV6-2/TRBV6-3	TRBJ2-5	once	TRBD2	TGTGCCAGCAGTCTTGCGGGGGGGAACCAAGAGACCCAGTACTTC	CASSLAGGNQETQYF
TRBV5-1	TRBJ2-1	.	.	TGCGCCAGCAGCTTGGGTTGGACTAGGGATCACCGAGGGGGTGAGCAGTTCTTC	CASSLGWTRDHRGGEQFF
TRBV30	TRBJ1-2	many	.	TGTGCCGGAGCAGGGGATGTTAGTGGCTACACCTTC	CAGAGDVSGYTF
TRBV2	TRBJ1-1	many	.	TGTGCCAGCAGAGCCAACCCCAGGGGAGAGACTGAAGCTTTCTTT	CASRANPRGETEAFF
TRBV7-3	TRBJ2-7	few	.	TGTGCCAGCAGCTTAACTGGGGCAGGGTTGGAGGAGCAGTACTTC	CASSLTGAGLEEQYF